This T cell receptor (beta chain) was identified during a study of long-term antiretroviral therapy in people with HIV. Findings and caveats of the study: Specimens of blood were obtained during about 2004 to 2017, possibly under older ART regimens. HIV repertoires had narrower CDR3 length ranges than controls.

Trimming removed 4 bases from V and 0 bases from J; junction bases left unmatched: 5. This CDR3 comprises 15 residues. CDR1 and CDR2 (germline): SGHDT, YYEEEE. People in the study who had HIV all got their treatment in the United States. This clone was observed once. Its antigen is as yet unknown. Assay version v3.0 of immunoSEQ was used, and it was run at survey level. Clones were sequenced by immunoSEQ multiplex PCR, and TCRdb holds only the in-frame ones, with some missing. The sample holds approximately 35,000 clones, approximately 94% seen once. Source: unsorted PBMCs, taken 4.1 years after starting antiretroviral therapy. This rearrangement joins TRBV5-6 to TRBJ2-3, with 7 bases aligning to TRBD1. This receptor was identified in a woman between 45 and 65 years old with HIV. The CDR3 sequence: CASSPGQSSTDTQYF. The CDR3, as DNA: TGTGCCAGCAGCCCGGGACAGTCTAGCACAGATACGCAGTATTTT. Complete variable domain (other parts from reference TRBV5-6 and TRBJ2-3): DAGVTQSPTHLIKTRGQQVTLRCSPKSGHDTVSWYQQALGQGPQFIFQYYEEEERQRGNFPDRFSGHQFPNYSSELNVNALLLGDSALYLCASSPGQSSTDTQYFGPGTRLTVL.